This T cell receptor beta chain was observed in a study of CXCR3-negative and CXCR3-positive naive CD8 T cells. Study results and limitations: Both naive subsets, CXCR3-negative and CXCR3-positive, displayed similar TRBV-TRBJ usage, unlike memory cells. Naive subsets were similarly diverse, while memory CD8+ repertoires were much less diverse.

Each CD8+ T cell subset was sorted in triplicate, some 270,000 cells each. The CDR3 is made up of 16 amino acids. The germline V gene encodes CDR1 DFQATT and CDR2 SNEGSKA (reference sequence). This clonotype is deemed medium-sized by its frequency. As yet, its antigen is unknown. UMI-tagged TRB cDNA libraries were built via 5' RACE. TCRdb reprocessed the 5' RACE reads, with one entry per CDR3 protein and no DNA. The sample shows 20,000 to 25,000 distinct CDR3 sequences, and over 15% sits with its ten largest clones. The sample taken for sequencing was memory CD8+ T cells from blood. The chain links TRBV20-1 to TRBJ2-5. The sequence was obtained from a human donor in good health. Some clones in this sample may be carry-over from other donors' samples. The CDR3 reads CSARDLTSGDQETQYF.